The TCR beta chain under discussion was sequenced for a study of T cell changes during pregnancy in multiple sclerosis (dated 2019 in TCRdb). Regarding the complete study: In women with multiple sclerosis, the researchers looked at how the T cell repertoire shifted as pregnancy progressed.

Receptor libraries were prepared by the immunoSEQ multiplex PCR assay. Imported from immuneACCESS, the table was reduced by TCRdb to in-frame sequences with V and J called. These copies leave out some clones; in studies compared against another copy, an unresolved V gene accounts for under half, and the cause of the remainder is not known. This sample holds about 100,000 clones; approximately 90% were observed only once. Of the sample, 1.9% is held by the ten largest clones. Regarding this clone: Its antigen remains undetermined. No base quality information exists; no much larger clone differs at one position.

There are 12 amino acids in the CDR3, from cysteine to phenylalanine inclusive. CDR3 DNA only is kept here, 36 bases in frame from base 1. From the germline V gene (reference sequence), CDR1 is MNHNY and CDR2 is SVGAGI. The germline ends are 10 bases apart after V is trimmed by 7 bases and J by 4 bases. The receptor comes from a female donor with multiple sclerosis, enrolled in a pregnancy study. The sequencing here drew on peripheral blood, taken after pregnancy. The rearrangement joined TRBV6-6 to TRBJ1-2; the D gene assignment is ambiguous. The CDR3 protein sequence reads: CASNGGSYGYTF. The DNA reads TGTGCCAGCAACGGCGGCTCCTATGGCTACACCTTC.